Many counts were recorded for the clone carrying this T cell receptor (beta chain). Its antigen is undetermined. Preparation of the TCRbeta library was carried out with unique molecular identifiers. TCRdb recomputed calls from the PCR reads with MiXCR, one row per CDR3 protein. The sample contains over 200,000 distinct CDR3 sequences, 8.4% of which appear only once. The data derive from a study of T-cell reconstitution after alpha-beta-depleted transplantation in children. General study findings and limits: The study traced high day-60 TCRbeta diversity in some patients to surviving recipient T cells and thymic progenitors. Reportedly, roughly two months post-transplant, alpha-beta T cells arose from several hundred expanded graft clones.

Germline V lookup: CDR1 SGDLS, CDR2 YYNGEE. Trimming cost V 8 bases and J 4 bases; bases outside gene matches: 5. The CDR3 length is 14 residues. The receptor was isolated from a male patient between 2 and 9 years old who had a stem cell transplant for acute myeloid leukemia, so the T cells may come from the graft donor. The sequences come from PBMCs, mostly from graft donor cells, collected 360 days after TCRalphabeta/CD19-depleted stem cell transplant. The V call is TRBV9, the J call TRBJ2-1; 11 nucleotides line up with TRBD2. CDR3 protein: CASSRLAGYNEQFF. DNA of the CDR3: TGTGCCAGTAGTCGACTAGCGGGATACAATGAGCAGTTCTTC.